The clone carrying this T cell receptor beta chain came up many times. CDR1 DFQATT and CDR2 SNEGSKA come from the germline V gene (reference sequence). The CDR3 length is 13 residues. Unmatched junction bases numbered 6, after V lost 4 bases and J lost 8 bases. Authors of the study amplified TCR beta CDR3 regions from RNA transcripts. First-round RT-PCR of the TCR CDR3 relied on the HTBI primer set. TCRdb redid the calling of the multiplex PCR reads with MiXCR, one entry per CDR3 protein. The sample consists of some 500,000 distinct CDR3 sequences, roughly 14% of them appearing once. This sample was taken from a study of T cells in Graves' hyperthyroidism and ophthalmopathy.

Specimen: blood. V gene TRBV20-1 combines with J gene TRBJ2-2; the match to TRBD2 covers 8 bases. The receptor's source is a woman under 30 with Graves' hyperthyroidism. The CDR3 DNA reads TGCAGTGCTACCCCAGCGGGAGTAGGGGAGCTGTTTTTT. As protein: CSATPAGVGELFF.